Described below is a single TCR beta chain sequence and its context. The data stem from a study of blood T cell repertoires in COVID-19. Study as a whole: Sample material is recorded as cDNA or gDNA derived from T cells, B-cell-depleted T cells, or PBMCs.

The V end lost 3 bases, the J end lost 8 bases, and 16 bases lay between the germline ends. Germline V gene sequence: CDR1 GTSNPN, CDR2 SVGIG (reference sequence). The CDR3 contains 13 residues. Clones were read by immunoSEQ multiplex PCR, and TCRdb kept only the in-frame ones, dropping some. Of 140,000 or so clones listed, 70% to 85% are singletons. The receptor's source is a man in his sixties with active or convalescent COVID-19. The sample taken for sequencing was peripheral blood. This chain joins TRBV30 and TRBJ1-2, with D unresolved. CDR3 sequence reads: CAWSVAIPSGYTF. As DNA, the CDR3 is TGTGCCTGGAGCGTGGCCATTCCCTCGGGCTACACCTTC.